A selection of T cell receptor beta chains follows, all from one sample in a study of T-cell reconstitution after alpha-beta-depleted transplantation in children. TCRdb reanalysed the PCR reads using MiXCR and keeps one entry per CDR3 protein. Of under 85,000 distinct CDR3 sequences in the sample, around 18% were seen once. The sample consisted of PBMCs, mostly from graft donor cells, taken 360 days after TCRalphabeta/CD19-depleted stem cell transplant. Every receptor here comes from a male patient aged 2-15 years who had a stem cell transplant for acute lymphoblastic leukemia, so the T cells may come from the graft donor. Both conserved end residues are part of each CDR3. The order of the fields is V gene, D gene, J gene, clone size, CDR3 DNA, CDR3 protein. The D gene is left open where the match is weak. Size values are once, few and many counts, or a class for expanded clones, and some rows have none.

TRBV12-3/TRBV12-4,NA,TRBJ1-1,many,TGTGCCAGCAGCCTTACGGCAGGTGGACCCACTGAAGCTTTCTTT,CASSLTAGGPTEAFF
TRBV7-9,NA,TRBJ2-1,few,TGTGCCAGCAGCTTGAAGGCTGAGCAGTTCTTC,CASSLKAEQFF
TRBV12-3/TRBV12-4,TRBD2,TRBJ2-7,few,TGTGCCAGCAGTTGGACTAGCGGGACCTACGAGCAGTACTTC,CASSWTSGTYEQYF
TRBV3-1,NA,TRBJ2-2,NA,TGTGCCAGCAGCTCCCGGGACTCCCGAACCGGGGAGCTGTTTTTT,CASSSRDSRTGELFF
TRBV3-1,TRBD1,TRBJ2-5,NA,TGTGCCAGCAGCCAACCGGGACAGCAAGAGACCCAGTACTTC,CASSQPGQQETQYF
TRBV5-6,NA,TRBJ2-2,many,TGTGCCAGCAGCTTGAGTCCGAGGCGGGAGCTGTTTTTT,CASSLSPRRELFF
TRBV24-1,NA,TRBJ2-5,few,TGTGCCACCAGTGGGGGGGGCGCAGGACAAGAGACCCAGTACTTC,CATSGGGAGQETQYF
TRBV6-5,NA,TRBJ2-1,few,TGTGCCAGCAGTTACTCGACTAGGCATTACAATGAGCAGTTCTTC,CASSYSTRHYNEQFF
TRBV6-5,NA,TRBJ2-2,NA,TGTGCCAGCAGTTACTCAGGGGGGCGCACCGGGGAGCTGTTTTTT,CASSYSGGRTGELFF
TRBV12-3/TRBV12-4,NA,TRBJ1-5,many,TGTGCCAGCAGTTTACGGGGTGATCAGCCCCAGCATTTT,CASSLRGDQPQHF
TRBV12-3/TRBV12-4,NA,TRBJ1-3,few,TGTGCCAGCAGCCGGACGGAGCATGGAAACACCATATATTTT,CASSRTEHGNTIYF
TRBV7-9,NA,TRBJ1-5,many,TGTGCCAGCAGCCTCGATTATCAGCCCCAGCATTTT,CASSLDYQPQHF
TRBV2,NA,TRBJ2-5,few,TGTGCCAGCAGTGCTCTGGGTTTTCGGTGGGAGACCCAGTACTTC,CASSALGFRWETQYF
TRBV12-3/TRBV12-4,NA,TRBJ1-1,few,TGTGCCAGCAGTTTACTACCCTCAGGTGAAGCTTTCTTT,CASSLLPSGEAFF
TRBV5-6,TRBD2,TRBJ2-3,NA,TGTGCCAGCAGCTCCGGACTAGCGGGAGCAGATACGCAGTATTTT,CASSSGLAGADTQYF
TRBV20-1,NA,TRBJ2-3,many,TGCAGTGCTACCTCGACTAAGATCTTCAGATACGCAGTATTT,CSATSTKIFRYAVF
TRBV2,NA,TRBJ2-1,NA,TGTGCCAGCAGCGCTGACAGTATTTCCTACAATGAGCAGTTCTTC,CASSADSISYNEQFF
TRBV5-4,TRBD1,TRBJ2-5,few,TGTGCCAGCAGCAGTAAGGAGGACAGGGTCATAGAGACCCAGTACTTC,CASSSKEDRVIETQYF
TRBV24-1,NA,TRBJ2-1,NA,TGTGCCACCAGTGCCGCTGTGCTAAGAAGTCCCTACAATGAGCAGTTCTTC,CATSAAVLRSPYNEQFF
TRBV20-1,NA,TRBJ2-5,NA,TGCAGTGCTAGGGCTGAGGAGACCCAGTACTTC,CSARAEETQYF
TRBV4-1,TRBD2,TRBJ2-3,NA,TGCGCCAGCAGCCTCCTAGGGCCGGGACTACCCACAGATACGCAGTATTTT,CASSLLGPGLPTDTQYF
TRBV4-1,TRBD1,TRBJ2-3,few,TGCGCCAGCAGCCAAGAAGGGACAGGAGGAGGGAAGTTTATCTTGGTCAATACGCAGTATTTT,CASSQEGTGGGKFILVNTQYF
TRBV6-1,TRBD2,TRBJ2-3,NA,TGTGCCAGCAGTAGCCCGGGACTAGCGACTAGCACAGATACGCAGTATTTT,CASSSPGLATSTDTQYF
TRBV30,TRBD2,TRBJ2-1,many,TGTGCCTGGAGTGTTGGACTAGGCGCAGAGCAGTTCTTC,CAWSVGLGAEQFF
TRBV9,TRBD1,TRBJ2-5,NA,TGTGCCAGCAGCGTAGAATGGGACAGCCAAGAGACCCAGTACTTC,CASSVEWDSQETQYF
TRBV27,NA,TRBJ2-5,NA,TGTGCCAGCAGTTACGGGCTAACGCAAGAGACCCAGTACTTC,CASSYGLTQETQYF
TRBV24-1,NA,TRBJ2-7,NA,TGTGCCACCAGTGCGGGGCCTTACGAGCAGTACTTC,CATSAGPYEQYF
TRBV20-1,TRBD2,TRBJ2-1,once,TGCAGTGCTAGGAGTCCCTTGGGGCGGGAGTCCTACAATGAGCAGTTCTTC,CSARSPLGRESYNEQFF
TRBV12-5,TRBD1,TRBJ2-6,NA,TGTGCTAGTGGACAGGTTACAGGGGGATTTTGGGTCGCGGGGGCCAACGTCCTGACTTTC,CASGQVTGGFWVAGANVLTF
TRBV7-6,TRBD2,TRBJ2-7,few,TGTGCCAGCAGCTTGAGCGGGAACTACTACGAGCAGTACTTC,CASSLSGNYYEQYF
TRBV11-2,TRBD2,TRBJ2-3,few,TGTGCCAGCAGCTTGTCGACTAGCGGGAGAACAGATACGCAGTATTTT,CASSLSTSGRTDTQYF
TRBV10-3,NA,TRBJ1-6,few,TGTGCCATCAGATCCGGGAGCTCCTATAATTCACCCCTCCACTTT,CAIRSGSSYNSPLHF
TRBV25-1,NA,TRBJ1-3,once,TGTGCCAGCGGCCTCGGGCAGGCCAGCCTTGGAAACACCATATATTTT,CASGLGQASLGNTIYF
TRBV7-2,NA,TRBJ1-1,few,TGTGCCAGCAGCTTAAATCGGGCGGGAGGGACTGAAGCTTTCTTT,CASSLNRAGGTEAFF
TRBV2,NA,TRBJ2-2,few,TGTGCCAGCAGTGAACCGATCACCGGGGAGCTGTTTTTT,CASSEPITGELFF
TRBV20-1,TRBD2,TRBJ2-1,NA,TGCAGTGCTCCAGAGGGACTAGCAGTATACAATGAGCAGTTCTTC,CSAPEGLAVYNEQFF
TRBV5-1,NA,TRBJ1-1,many,TGCGCCAGCAGCTTGGACGTTTGGGGAAAGAACACTGAAGCTTTCTTT,CASSLDVWGKNTEAFF
TRBV11-1,NA,TRBJ2-1,few,TGTGCCAGCAGCTTAAAACGAAACGGGAATGAGCAGTTCTTC,CASSLKRNGNEQFF
TRBV11-2,NA,TRBJ1-6,many,TGTGCCAGCAGCTTATTCCGCCCTTCACCCCTCCACTTT,CASSLFRPSPLHF
TRBV2,NA,TRBJ1-2,many,TGTGCCAGCAGTACTCAGACCGTAATAAGGGTGGGACCCAGCGGCTACACCTTC,CASSTQTVIRVGPSGYTF
TRBV12-3/TRBV12-4,NA,TRBJ2-2,few,TGTGCCAGCAGTCAAAGGAAGACAAGGGTCACCGGGGAGCTGTTTTTT,CASSQRKTRVTGELFF
TRBV3-1,NA,TRBJ1-1,NA,TGTGCCAGCAGCTTTATTGGAGTGAAAGCTTTCTTT,CASSFIGVKAFF